This entry lists 24 T cell receptor beta chains sequenced from one sample in a study of T cell repertoires in cytomegalovirus infection. TCRdb re-analysed the reads in MiXCR, keeping a single row per CDR3 protein. Here the sample spans 350,000 to 500,000 distinct CDR3 sequences, 25% to 40% being singletons. Input material: PBMCs. The origin of the receptors is a human donor in good health (CMV status not recorded). Some clones in this sample may be carry-over from other donors' samples.

This clonotype has a count of ten or more. The chain joins TRBV7-2 to TRBJ2-7, with 10 positions matching TRBD2. V dropped 0 bases and J dropped 3; count of bases not matched to a gene: 2. CDR3 size: 15 residues. Germline CDR1 and CDR2: SGHTA and FQGNSA. CDR3 nucleotides: TGTGCCAGCAGCTTAGCGGCTAGCGGGGGCTACGAGCAGTACTTC. Translated: CASSLAASGGYEQYF.

This clonotype was picked up a small number of times. V is TRBV29-1 and J is TRBJ1-5; maybe TRBD1 (5 bases). The CDR3 sequence is 15 residues long. Per germline, CDR1 SQVTM and CDR2 ANQGSEA. V shed 4 bases and J shed 4 bases, with 17 bases lying between them. The CDR3 loop reads CSVVAGQGGNQPQHF. DNA for the CDR3: TGCAGCGTTGTGGCGGGTCAGGGAGGGAATCAGCCCCAGCATTTT.

This clonotype was seen only a few times. The CDR3 loop is CASSLGSRRNTEAFF. Written as DNA, the CDR3 is TGTGCCAGCAGTTTGGGTTCGAGGAGGAACACTGAAGCTTTCTTT. The chain employs TRBV28 and TRBJ1-1; D ambiguous. V was shortened by 3 bases and J by 1 base, with 12 bases between the two germline ends. From germline, CDR1 is MDHEN and CDR2 SYDVKM. The CDR3 consists of 15 residues.

This clonotype appeared a single time. CDR3 nucleotides: TGTGCCAGCAGTCTCAAGGATACTAATGAAGCTTTCTTT. Amino acids: CASSLKDTNEAFF. The chain links TRBV12-3 or TRBV12-4 to TRBJ1-1; D is undetermined. The V gene lost 5 bases and the J gene lost 7 bases, with 14 bases spanning the gap. This CDR3 comprises 13 residues.

The chain has TRBV7-9 and TRBJ1-1; 9 nucleotides agree with TRBD1. V shed 5 bases and J 11 bases; nucleotides not matched to a gene: 6. The CDR3 loop spans 12 amino acids. CDR1 SEHNR and CDR2 FQNEAQ come from the germline V gene (reference sequence). The CDR3 sequence: CASSRDRETAFF. The CDR3 DNA reads as TGTGCCAGCAGCCGGGACAGGGAGACCGCTTTCTTT.

The chain recombines TRBV5-1 with TRBJ2-1, with TRBD1 matching 12 bases. CDR1 and CDR2 from the germline V gene are SGHRS and YFSETQ. V lost 4 bases, J lost 6 bases, and 5 bases stayed unmatched. The CDR3 runs to 15 residues. The CDR3 DNA reads as TGCGCCAGCAGCAAGGGACAGGGGGCGCTCAATGAGCAGTTCTTC. Residues: CASSKGQGALNEQFF.

This clonotype was seen a few times. V is TRBV5-6 and J is TRBJ1-3; D uncertain. CDR1 SGHDT and CDR2 YYEEEE come from the germline V gene. The CDR3 has 16 amino acids. Trimming left V 4 bases short and J 0 bases short, with 14 bases between. CDR3: CASSPPGRSSGNTIYF. The CDR3 DNA is TGTGCCAGCAGCCCACCCGGACGGAGCTCTGGAAACACCATATATTTT. The variable domain in full, completed from reference TRBV5-6 and TRBJ1-3, reads DAGVTQSPTHLIKTRGQQVTLRCSPKSGHDTVSWYQQALGQGPQFIFQYYEEEERQRGNFPDRFSGHQFPNYSSELNVNALLLGDSALYLCASSPPGRSSGNTIYFGEGSWLTVV.

In its sample, this clonotype was seen a few times. The chain employs TRBV6-6 and TRBJ1-3; D might be TRBD1 (5 bases). Trimming left V 5 bases short and J 3 bases short, with 17 bases between. Germline lookup yields CDR1 MNHNY and CDR2 SVGAGI (reference sequence). This CDR3 is 16 amino acids long. The chain's CDR3 is CASSPTGARGGNTIYF. CDR3 in DNA: TGTGCCAGCAGTCCCACCGGGGCACGCGGTGGAAACACCATATATTTT.

This clonotype was counted once. The chain joins TRBV4-3 to TRBJ1-2; no definite D call. Trimming left V 1 base short and J 8 bases short, with 14 bases between. CDR3 length equals 14 residues. The germline CDR1 and CDR2 sequences are LGHNA and YSLEER. Here the CDR3 reads CASSQGLKTVGYTF. The CDR3 DNA follows: TGCGCCAGCAGCCAAGGCCTTAAGACTGTGGGCTACACCTTC.

As for this clonotype: A junction end diverges from the germline sequence, so it may reflect a read error. The gene calls are TRBV7-6 and TRBJ2-3; D is tentatively TRBD1 or TRBD2 (5 bases each). Germline V gene sequence: CDR1 SGHVS, CDR2 FNYEAQ. The CDR3 is made up of 15 amino acids. Here the CDR3 reads CASSPGVSSTGTQYF. CDR3 sequence (DNA): TGTGCCAGCAGCCCCGGGGTCAGCAGCACAGGTACGCAGTATTTT.

As regards this clonotype: A much larger clone lies a single base off, so this may be a read error. The rearrangement uses TRBV19 and TRBJ1-1; 7 nucleotides match TRBD1. This CDR3 spans 14 amino acids. Germline loops: CDR1 LNHDA, CDR2 SQIVND (reference sequence). Here the CDR3 reads CASSLTGENTEAYF. CDR3 sequence (DNA): TGTGCCAGTAGTCTCACAGGGGAGAACACTGAAGCTTACTTT.

Remarks on this clonotype: This clone may be a read error of a much larger clone one base away. The V call is TRBV7-8, the J call TRBJ2-1, with D tentatively TRBD2 (6 bases). This CDR3 spans 15 amino acids. Germline lookup yields CDR1 SGHVS and CDR2 FQNEAQ. The germline V and J ends were trimmed by 5 bases and 7 bases, with 18 bases remaining between them. CDR3 sequence: CASSPRASVLNEQFF. CDR3 DNA: TGTGCCAGCAGCCCTAGGGCTAGCGTGCTGAATGAGCAGTTCTTC.

The chain is built from TRBV28 and TRBJ1-3; unclear D gene. The CDR3 extends over 16 amino acids. CDR1 is MDHEN, CDR2 SYDVKM, per germline. V was clipped by 6 bases and J by 0 bases, with 15 bases between them. The CDR3 region has the DNA TGTGCCAGCAGCACTCCCGGTCTGGTCTCTGGAAACACCATATATTTT. This codes for CASSTPGLVSGNTIYF.

This clonotype is a singleton in its sample. The chain employs TRBV11-2 and TRBJ2-3, with D possibly being TRBD2 (5 bases). Germline V CDR1 and CDR2: SGHAT, FQNNGV. Trimming shortened V by 5 bases and J by 6 bases, and 15 bases separated the two germline ends. The CDR3 runs 14 residues. The CDR3 sequence: CASSRTPSLDTQYF. The CDR3 DNA reads as TGTGCCAGCAGCCGGACTCCCTCCCTGGATACGCAGTATTTT.

This clonotype was observed once. A read error may explain this, as a much larger clone is one base away. The rearrangement links TRBV7-9 to TRBJ2-5, with 10 nucleotides matching TRBD2. The ends lost 6 bases at V and 3 bases at J; junction bases unmatched: 7. There are 15 residues in the CDR3. Germline V gene sequence: CDR1 SEHNR, CDR2 FQNEAQ (reference sequence). The CDR3 region is CASRSAGGGKETQYF. The CDR3 bases are TGTGCCAGCAGATCAGCGGGGGGGGGCAAAGAGACCCAGTACTTC.

The V and J genes are TRBV7-2 and TRBJ2-3; the match to TRBD2 covers 7 bases. V lost 3 bases to trimming and J lost 2 bases; unmatched junction nucleotides: 11. The CDR3 is made up of 17 amino acids. Germline CDR1 reads SGHTA; CDR2 reads FQGNSA. CDR3 residues: CASSLKSGGRFTDTQYF. The CDR3 coding sequence is TGTGCCAGCAGCTTGAAGTCGGGGGGTCGCTTCACAGATACGCAGTATTTT.

This chain links TRBV28 with TRBJ1-2; D remains unclear. The CDR3 runs 13 residues. V lost 4 bases to trimming and J lost 7 bases, with 13 bases between them. Germline V lookup: CDR1 MDHEN, CDR2 SYDVKM. The CDR3 DNA is TGTGCCAGCAGTTATAACAGCTATACTGGCTACACCTTC. Protein: CASSYNSYTGYTF.

The rearrangement uses TRBV25-1 and TRBJ1-1; D unclear. The germline V and J ends were trimmed by 1 base and 7 bases, with 13 bases remaining between them. Germline CDR1 MGHDK, CDR2 SYGVNS. CDR3 length equals 14 residues. In nucleotides, the CDR3 is TGTGCCAGCAGTGAATCGAAACGGGCCTATGAAGCTTTCTTT. This sequence encodes CASSESKRAYEAFF.

Comment on this clonotype: A much larger clone lies one base from this, so it may be a read error. The gene calls are TRBV11-3 and TRBJ2-6; 8 bases align to TRBD2. Germline assignment: CDR1 SGHNT and CDR2 YENEEA. CDR3 length equals 16 residues. The CDR3 sequence is CVSSGGGFSGANVLTF. CDR3 in DNA: TGTGTCAGCTCCGGGGGGGGCTTTTCTGGGGCCAACGTCCTGACTTTC.

On this clonotype: As the CDR3 is not closed by the conserved phenylalanine or tryptophan, this likely results from a read error. This chain links TRBV20-1 with TRBJ1-2; D gene ambiguous. Trimming stripped 5 bases from V and 4 bases from J, with 14 bases between. This CDR3 comprises 13 residues. Germline loops: CDR1 DFQATT, CDR2 SNEGSKA (reference sequence). CDR3 nucleotide sequence: TGCAGTGCTGTTCGGGCACACGGCTATGGCTACACCTCC. Its protein product is CSAVRAHGYGYTS.

This clonotype was seen more than once but under ten times. J is TRBJ2-7 and V is TRBV12-3 or TRBV12-4; a possible D gene is TRBD1 (5 bases). The V and J ends lost 4 bases and 7 bases respectively, with 8 bases between them. The CDR3 is 11 residues long. CDR3 region: CASSWGKEQYF. In nucleotides, the CDR3 is TGTGCCAGCAGTTGGGGCAAGGAGCAGTACTTC.

This clonotype was seen a handful of times. J is TRBJ1-5 and V is TRBV6-1, with 7 bases matching TRBD1. CDR3 length: 16 amino acids. V lost 8 bases and J lost 2; bases outside the gene matches: 12. The germline V gene encodes CDR1 MNHNS and CDR2 SASEGT. Here the CDR3 DNA reads TGTGCCAGCCGGGACAGCAACGCCTGGGGCAATCAGCCCCAGCATTTT. This gives the protein CASRDSNAWGNQPQHF.

Regarding this clonotype: A junction boundary mismatches the germline segment, possibly from a read error. The V gene is TRBV6-1, the J gene TRBJ2-7, with D perhaps matching TRBD1 (6 bases). This CDR3 has 15 amino acids. The germline CDR1 and CDR2 sequences are MNHNS and SASEGT. CDR3 sequence reads: CTSTIDRQPSYEQYF. CDR3 nucleotide sequence: TGTACCAGCACCATCGACAGGCAACCCTCCTACGAGCAGTACTTC.

On this clonotype itself: Just one base apart from a much larger clone, this may be a read error. This sequence joins TRBV7-2 and TRBJ1-1; D is unresolved. The CDR3 consists of 14 residues. Trimming shortened V by 5 bases and J by 1 base, and 11 bases separated the two germline ends. CDR1 and CDR2 from the germline V gene are SGHTA and FQGNSA. CDR3 sequence (DNA): TGTGCCAGCAGCCACGGGTTGGGGAACACTGAAGCTTTCTTT. It encodes CASSHGLGNTEAFF.